This T cell receptor beta chain was retrieved from a study of shared clonotypes between healthy human individuals. Study-wide background: Samples came from a couple of female and a few male donors aged 18 to 49.

Trimming took 6 bases from V and 2 from J, leaving 11 bases between them. Germline lookup yields CDR1 MDHEN and CDR2 SYDVKM. CDR3 length equals 14 residues. The donor cohort consisted entirely of Caucasian adults residing in Nashville, Tennessee. In the original processing: In the immunoSEQ data, sequences were junction-only and lacked quality scores, so filtering differed. The repertoire was sequenced with immunoSEQ multiplex PCR; TCRdb's copy has only in-frame clones and lacks some. The DNA gave D and trimming, while V, J and clone size come from that table. The sample includes about 770,000 clones, 72% of them seen just once.

The clonotype comes from a woman aged 25 to 39 in good health. Sample: memory CD4+ T cells sorted from blood. Subset in this sample: CD45RA-negative fraction. The J gene is TRBJ2-1, the V gene TRBV28, with a weak D call TRBD2 (6 bases). CDR3 protein: CASRPQRAYNEQFF. In nucleotides, the CDR3 is TGTGCCAGCAGACCTCAGCGGGCCTACAATGAGCAGTTCTTC.